The 27 T cell receptor beta chains given below trace back to one sample, sequenced in a study of T-cell memory formation after mild COVID-19. Each CDR3 protein gets one entry after TCRdb re-called the 5' RACE reads with MiXCR. The sample has roughly 500,000 distinct CDR3 sequences, approximately 20% seen once. Sequencing was done on a sample of PBMCs or a T cell subset sorted from them (not recorded which). The source is an adult woman who had mild COVID-19 (a few samples of this study predate the infection). Cell type and time point are not known.

This clonotype was picked up a small number of times. The CDR3 loop reads CASSPMGAGGYEQYF. In DNA, the CDR3 is TGTGCCAGCAGCCCAATGGGAGCGGGGGGATACGAGCAGTACTTC. The chain has TRBV5-4 and TRBJ2-7, with TRBD2 matching over 9 bases. The trim removed 4 bases at V and 4 bases at J, leaving 9 bases unmatched. This CDR3 is built from 15 residues. Germline lookup yields CDR1 SGHNT and CDR2 YYREEE (reference sequence).

This sequence joins TRBV29-1 and TRBJ2-3; 9 positions match TRBD1. CDR3 length: 17 amino acids. Germline V gives CDR1 SQVTM, CDR2 ANQGSEA. Trimming at V came to 1 base and at J to 0 bases, leaving 8 bases not matched to a gene. CDR3 DNA: TGCAGCGTTGAAGGAACCCGCGGGACAGGGAGCACAGATACGCAGTATTTT. Amino acid sequence: CSVEGTRGTGSTDTQYF.

This chain connects TRBV6-1 to TRBJ1-5, with D uncertain. Between the trimmed V and J ends, which lost 4 bases and 9 bases, there was a span of 13 bases. The CDR3 has 13 amino acids. The germline gives CDR1 MNHNS, CDR2 SASEGT. DNA for the CDR3: TGTGCCAGCAGTGTCGGGGTCGATGGGCCCCAGCATTTT. Encoded protein: CASSVGVDGPQHF.

This clonotype was observed a few times. The CDR3 region is CATSRGQALPETQYF. CDR3 bases: TGTGCCACCAGCAGAGGACAGGCCCTGCCGGAGACCCAGTACTTC. This chain links TRBV15 with TRBJ2-5; maybe TRBD1 (6 bases). The CDR3 sequence is 15 residues long. V lost 1 base, J lost 5 bases, and 14 bases lay in between. Germline V CDR1 and CDR2: LNHNV, YYDKDF (reference sequence).

The gene calls are TRBV27 and TRBJ1-1, with 7 bases fitting TRBD1. The CDR3 sequence is 16 residues long. Germline V gives CDR1 MNHEY, CDR2 SMNVEV (reference sequence). The V segment lost 5 bases and the J segment 7 bases; nucleotides outside the gene matches: 16. CDR3 sequence: CASSPDTPDRAIEAFF. The CDR3 DNA reads as TGTGCCAGCAGTCCCGACACTCCCGACAGGGCAATTGAAGCTTTCTTT.

This clonotype was picked up a small number of times. V usage is TRBV25-1 and J usage is TRBJ2-7; 8 bases line up with TRBD1. This CDR3 is 15 amino acids long. Germline CDR1 and CDR2: MGHDK and SYGVNS. V lost 2 bases, J lost 4 bases, and 7 bases stayed unmatched. Here the CDR3 DNA reads TGTGCCAGCAGTGAAGGACAGGGAAATTTATACGAGCAGTACTTC. It is translated as CASSEGQGNLYEQYF.

This clonotype was seen only a few times. The J gene is TRBJ1-3, the V gene TRBV4-1; 7 bases are a match to TRBD1. CDR3 length: 16 amino acids. The junction had 7 bases not matched to a gene; V was cut back by 4 bases and J by 1 base. Germline loops: CDR1 MGHRA, CDR2 YSYEKL. The CDR3 here is CASSPWTGASGNTIYF. In nucleotides, the CDR3 is TGCGCCAGCAGCCCTTGGACAGGAGCTTCTGGAAACACCATATATTTT.

This clonotype showed up just a few times. The rearrangement uses TRBV2 and TRBJ2-5; possible D gene TRBD2, 6 bases. CDR1 SNHLY and CDR2 FYNNEI come from the germline V gene. The CDR3 extends over 15 amino acids. Trimming pared 3 bases from V and 4 bases from J, leaving 15 bases between. The CDR3 DNA is TGTGCCAGCAGTGAGAGGAGGGTACCCCGAGAGACCCAGTACTTC. It encodes CASSERRVPRETQYF.

This clonotype was counted only a few times. The chain couples TRBV2 to TRBJ2-2, with 7 nucleotides matching TRBD1. V shed 5 bases and J 4 bases; nucleotides not matched to a gene: 4. This CDR3 has 14 amino acids. CDR1 and CDR2 from the germline V gene are SNHLY and FYNNEI. CDR3 sequence: CASSTGVPTGELFF. The CDR3 nucleotides read TGTGCCAGCAGTACAGGGGTCCCCACCGGGGAGCTGTTTTTT.

The rearrangement joins TRBV9 to TRBJ2-5; 11 bases line up with TRBD2. Germline assignment: CDR1 SGDLS and CDR2 YYNGEE. V lost 6 bases and J lost 2; bases outside the gene matches: 3. This CDR3 region has 14 residues. This chain's CDR3 is CASTSGGPQETQYF. CDR3 DNA sequence: TGTGCCAGCACTAGCGGGGGGCCTCAAGAGACCCAGTACTTC.

This clonotype was found a few times. V gene TRBV12-3 or TRBV12-4 combines with J gene TRBJ2-3; unclear D gene. The CDR3 sequence is 13 residues long. The ends were cut back, 7 bases at V and 1 base at J, with 9 bases in the middle. In DNA, the CDR3 is TGTGCCAGCAATTTTATCGGCACAGATACGCAGTATTTT. Translation gives CASNFIGTDTQYF.

This clonotype was detected a few times. The chain recombines TRBV5-1 with TRBJ2-3; D unclear. Germline V gene data show CDR1 as SGHRS and CDR2 as YFSETQ. The V and J ends lost 0 bases and 0 bases respectively, with 20 bases between them. CDR3 length equals 19 residues. The CDR3 sequence is CASSLAPGIAYPSTDTQYF. In nucleotides, the CDR3 is TGCGCCAGCAGCTTGGCTCCTGGGATCGCTTATCCTAGCACAGATACGCAGTATTTT.

The chain uses TRBV19 and TRBJ2-7, with a possible D match to TRBD1 (6 bases). This CDR3 spans 15 amino acids. V lost 5 bases and J 1 base, leaving 15 bases between the germline ends. The germline V gene encodes CDR1 LNHDA and CDR2 SQIVND (reference sequence). The CDR3 reads CASSPGEFGSYEQYF. The CDR3 DNA is TGTGCCAGTAGTCCAGGGGAGTTCGGGTCCTACGAGCAGTACTTC. Combining the CDR3 with reference TRBV19 and TRBJ2-7 gives the whole variable domain DGGITQSPKYLFRKEGQNVTLSCEQNLNHDAMYWYRQDPGQGLRLIYYSQIVNDFQKGDIAEGYSVSREKKESFPLTVTSAQKNPTAFYLCASSPGEFGSYEQYFGPGTRLTVT.

This clonotype came up a few times. The rearrangement joins TRBV9 to TRBJ2-1; TRBD1 agrees at 9 bases. In germline, CDR1 is SGDLS, CDR2 YYNGEE. This CDR3 has 14 residues. V dropped 0 bases and J dropped 6; count of bases not matched to a gene: 1. The CDR3 sequence: CASSVVGQGNEQFF. The CDR3 region has the DNA TGTGCCAGCAGCGTAGTGGGACAGGGCAATGAGCAGTTCTTC.

The chain uses TRBV18 and TRBJ1-1, with unresolved D. The germline V gene has CDR1 KGHSH and CDR2 LQKENI. V was trimmed by 2 bases and J by 1 base, leaving 11 bases between them. CDR3 length: 15 residues. The CDR3 loop reads CASSPKRTENTEAFF. The CDR3 DNA reads as TGTGCCAGCTCACCAAAGAGAACAGAGAACACTGAAGCTTTCTTT. Full variable domain (missing parts from reference TRBV18 and TRBJ1-1): NAGVMQNPRHLVRRRGQEARLRCSPMKGHSHVYWYRQLPEEGLKFMVYLQKENIIDESGMPKERFSAEFPKEGPSILRIQQVVRGDSAAYFCASSPKRTENTEAFFGQGTRLTVV.

This clonotype appeared a few times. This chain joins TRBV6-5 and TRBJ1-1; 8 nucleotides align to TRBD1. CDR1 MNHEY and CDR2 SVGAGI come from the germline V gene. There are 14 residues in the CDR3. Trimming at V came to 6 bases and at J to 1 base, leaving 4 bases not matched to a gene. CDR3 region: CASRRQGSNTEAFF. DNA of the CDR3: TGTGCCAGCAGACGACAGGGGTCGAACACTGAAGCTTTCTTT.

This clonotype was seen a few times. The chain carries TRBV12-3 or TRBV12-4 and TRBJ2-7; no firm D call. The CDR3 has 14 amino acids. V was shortened by 5 bases and J by 1 base, with 12 bases between the two germline ends. The CDR3 DNA reads as TGTGCCAGCAGTAGAACTCGTGGATCCTACGAGCAGTACTTC. Amino acids: CASSRTRGSYEQYF.

DNA for the CDR3: TGTGCCAGCAGTTTGAGCGGCAACTATGGCTACACCTTC. It encodes CASSLSGNYGYTF. This chain joins TRBV12-3 or TRBV12-4 and TRBJ1-2; D unclear. V lost 3 bases and J lost 2, with 7 bases in between. The CDR3 covers 13 residues.

This clonotype was detected a few times. The chain carries TRBV7-9 and TRBJ2-1; TRBD1 aligns across 9 bases. The CDR3 has 15 amino acids. Per germline, CDR1 SEHNR and CDR2 FQNEAQ (reference sequence). V lost 3 bases to trimming and J lost 7 bases; unmatched junction nucleotides: 7. This chain's CDR3 is CASSLMGQGGNEQFF. The CDR3 DNA reads TGTGCCAGCAGCTTGATGGGACAGGGAGGGAATGAGCAGTTCTTC.

The J gene is TRBJ2-7, the V gene TRBV20-1; D uncertain. Germline CDR1 and CDR2: DFQATT and SNEGSKA (reference sequence). V was shortened by 0 bases and J by 2 bases, with 5 bases between the two germline ends. CDR3 length: 12 residues. The DNA of the CDR3 is TGCAGTGCTAGAGATGAGGCCTACGAGCAGTACTTC. Amino acids: CSARDEAYEQYF.

This clonotype was picked up a small number of times. The chain combines TRBV12-3 or TRBV12-4 with TRBJ2-3; D might be TRBD2 (5 bases). CDR3 length: 16 amino acids. The V and J ends lost 3 bases and 0 bases respectively, with 13 bases between them. CDR3 in amino acids: CASSFGGLSSTDTQYF. The CDR3 region has the DNA TGTGCCAGCAGTTTTGGCGGGTTATCTAGCACAGATACGCAGTATTTT.

This clonotype was recorded a few times. This chain connects TRBV20-1 to TRBJ2-3, with D maybe TRBD2 (5 bases). CDR3 length: 15 amino acids. The V end was cut by 0 bases, the J end by 2 bases, with 12 bases between. Germline V gene sequence: CDR1 DFQATT, CDR2 SNEGSKA (reference sequence). CDR3 sequence (DNA): TGCAGTGCTAGAGATTGGGAGAAAAACACAGATACGCAGTATTTT. Translated, it gives CSARDWEKNTDTQYF.

This clonotype turned up a few times. V and J are TRBV30 and TRBJ2-3; 9 positions agree with TRBD2. With V trimmed by 5 bases and J by 5 bases, 11 bases remained unmatched. Germline V gives CDR1 GTSNPN, CDR2 SVGIG (reference sequence). The CDR3 spans 15 residues. CDR3 region: CAWAPDGGGGDTQYF. DNA of the CDR3: TGTGCCTGGGCGCCCGACGGCGGGGGGGGAGATACGCAGTATTTT.

This clonotype has just a few counts. The chain carries TRBV5-1 and TRBJ1-1; D is unclear. CDR3 size: 17 residues. Germline-derived CDR1 and CDR2 are SGHRS and YFSETQ. V was pared by 4 bases and J by 3 bases, with 22 bases between. In DNA, the CDR3 is TGCGCCAGCAGCCCAGCCGCTCGGGGTCGGCGGGACACTGAAGCTTTCTTT. This translates into CASSPAARGRRDTEAFF.

The V call is TRBV11-3, the J call TRBJ2-1; D perhaps matches TRBD2 (5 bases). CDR1 SGHNT and CDR2 YENEEA come from the germline V gene. The CDR3 runs to 15 residues. The ends were cut back, 5 bases at V and 1 base at J, with 12 bases in the middle. The CDR3 here is CASSPTRESYNEQFF. CDR3 sequence (DNA): TGTGCCAGCAGCCCCACGAGGGAATCCTACAATGAGCAGTTCTTC.

This clonotype was seen a handful of times. Written as DNA, the CDR3 is TGTGCCACCAGCGCAGACCGAGGGGCGCGCAATGAGCAGTTCTTC. Its translation is CATSADRGARNEQFF. V and J are TRBV15 and TRBJ2-1, with D possibly being TRBD1 or TRBD2 (5 bases each). The germline CDR1 and CDR2 sequences are LNHNV and YYDKDF (reference sequence). The CDR3 covers 15 residues. Trimming removed 5 bases from V and 6 bases from J, with 17 bases in between.

This clonotype was seen more than once but under ten times. The chain uses TRBV27 and TRBJ2-7; D is unresolved. Germline loops: CDR1 MNHEY, CDR2 SMNVEV (reference sequence). Trimming took off 1 base at V and 2 bases at J, with 12 bases between the two ends. The CDR3 covers 15 residues. CDR3 in amino acids: CASSLFGGYPYEQYF. The CDR3 nucleotides read TGTGCCAGCAGTTTATTCGGCGGATATCCCTACGAGCAGTACTTC.